One T cell receptor beta chain is described in this entry. Its binding antigen is unknown. One base away there is no much larger clone; base qualities are not given. The immunoSEQ Assay, a bias-controlled multiplex PCR, was used to amplify TCRbeta CDR3 regions from genomic DNA. Per the original workflow: Within the assay, amplification of reference gene primers was used to estimate how many nucleated cells each sample contained. Sequence reads were collapsed and filtered to measure the absolute abundance of every unique TCRbeta CDR3 rearrangement. For each sample, productive Simpson clonality was calculated as the square root of Simpson's diversity index across productive rearrangements. In its TCRdb copy, this immuneACCESS table keeps in-frame sequences only and misses some clones. Where compared with another copy, unresolved V genes explain less than half of these, and the others have no known cause. Clonal size and the V and J genes are those of that table, whereas D and trimming came from the DNA. In this sample the table shows over 95,000 clones, more than 85% of which occur a single time. The top ten hold about 18% of the sample.

V has 5 bases trimmed and J has 7 bases trimmed; junction bases matching no gene number 13. CDR1 SQVTM and CDR2 ANQGSEA were looked up in the germline V gene. The CDR3 runs 15 amino acids, cysteine and phenylalanine included. The kept DNA is CDR3 alone, 45 bases in frame from the first base. This entry belongs to a study of blood T cell repertoires in COVID-19 (dated by TCRdb to between 2020 and 2021). In the study overall: Samples covering the acute and convalescent phases of COVID-19 were provided by collaborators in the United States, Italy and Spain. The prospective study material was composed of cDNA or gDNA derived from T cells, B-cell-depleted T cells, or PBMCs. Subjects who had been exposed to COVID-19, were actively infected with it, or had recovered from it provided the deeply sampled blood TCRbeta repertoires that made up the dataset. The repertoires were released in a freely available public database meant as a resource for research on the immune response to SARS-CoV-2. The samples were drawn from the first 160 participants of the ongoing ImmuneRACE study and from 950 to 1,500 subjects provided by 6 global collaborators. Nearly every sample came with metadata listing a de-identified subject ID, COVID-19 status, age in years and sex. HLA class I and class II types, where available, came from metadata supplied by the sample provider rather than from assay-based typing. Study-wide conclusions, independent of this receptor: The quantity of clinical and demographic metadata differed by source and by participant and was supplied without curation.

Whole blood was collected in K2EDTA tubes by collaborating institutions according to the institutions' own protocols. For TCRbeta analysis, collaborator samples were shipped as frozen whole blood, as isolated PBMCs, or as DNA extracted from either sample type. Recombination joined TRBV29-1 with TRBJ2-2; 7 middle bases align to TRBD1. Sequenced sample: peripheral blood. The TCR originated in a human donor with acute or convalescent COVID-19. The donor label of this sample is uncertain. The DNA sequence is as follows: TGCAGCGTTTTACCGATACAGGGGTTTAGCGGGGAGCTGTTTTTT. Translated, it gives CSVLPIQGFSGELFF.